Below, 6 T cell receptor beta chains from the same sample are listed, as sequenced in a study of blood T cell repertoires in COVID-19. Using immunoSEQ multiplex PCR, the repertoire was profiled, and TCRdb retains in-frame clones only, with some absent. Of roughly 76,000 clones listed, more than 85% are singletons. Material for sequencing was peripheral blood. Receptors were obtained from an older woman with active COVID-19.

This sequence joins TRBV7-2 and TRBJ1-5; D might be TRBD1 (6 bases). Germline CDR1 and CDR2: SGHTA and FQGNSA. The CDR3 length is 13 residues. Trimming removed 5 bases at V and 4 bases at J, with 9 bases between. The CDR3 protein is CASSPQGNQPQHF. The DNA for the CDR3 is TGTGCCAGCAGCCCTCAGGGGAATCAGCCCCAGCATTTT.

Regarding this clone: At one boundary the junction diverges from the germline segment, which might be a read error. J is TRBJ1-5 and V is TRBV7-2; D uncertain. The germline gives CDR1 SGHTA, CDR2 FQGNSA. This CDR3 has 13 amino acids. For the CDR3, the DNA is TGTGCCAGCAGCGTAGCTGAGGATCAGCCCCAGCATTTT. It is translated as CASSVAEDQPQHF.

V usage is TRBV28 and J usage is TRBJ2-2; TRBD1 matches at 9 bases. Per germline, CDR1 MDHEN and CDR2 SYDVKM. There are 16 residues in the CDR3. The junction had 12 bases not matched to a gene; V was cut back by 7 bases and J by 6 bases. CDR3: CASTTPGTGYAGELFF. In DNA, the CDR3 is TGTGCCAGCACCACGCCGGGGACAGGGTATGCCGGGGAGCTGTTTTTT.

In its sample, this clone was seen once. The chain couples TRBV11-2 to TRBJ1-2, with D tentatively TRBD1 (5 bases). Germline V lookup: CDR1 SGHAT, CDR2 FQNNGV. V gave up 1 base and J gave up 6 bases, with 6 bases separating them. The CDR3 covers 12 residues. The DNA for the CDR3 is TGTGCCAGCAGCTTAGTAGGGGATGGCTACACCTTC. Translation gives CASSLVGDGYTF.

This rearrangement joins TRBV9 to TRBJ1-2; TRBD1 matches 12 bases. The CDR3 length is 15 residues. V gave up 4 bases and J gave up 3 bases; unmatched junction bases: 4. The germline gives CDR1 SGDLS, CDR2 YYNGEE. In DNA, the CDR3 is TGTGCCAGCAGCTCCGGGACAGGGGGCGACTATGGCTACACCTTC. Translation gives CASSSGTGGDYGYTF.

The CDR3 region is CASSDPGRHTGELFF. The CDR3, as DNA: TGTGCCAGCAGCGACCCGGGAAGACACACCGGGGAGCTGTTTTTT. The rearrangement joins TRBV5-4 to TRBJ2-2; TRBD2 is a possible D gene (5 bases). The CDR3 has 15 amino acids. The V end lost 4 bases, the J end lost 3 bases, and 13 bases lay between the germline ends. From germline, CDR1 is SGHNT and CDR2 YYREEE (reference sequence).